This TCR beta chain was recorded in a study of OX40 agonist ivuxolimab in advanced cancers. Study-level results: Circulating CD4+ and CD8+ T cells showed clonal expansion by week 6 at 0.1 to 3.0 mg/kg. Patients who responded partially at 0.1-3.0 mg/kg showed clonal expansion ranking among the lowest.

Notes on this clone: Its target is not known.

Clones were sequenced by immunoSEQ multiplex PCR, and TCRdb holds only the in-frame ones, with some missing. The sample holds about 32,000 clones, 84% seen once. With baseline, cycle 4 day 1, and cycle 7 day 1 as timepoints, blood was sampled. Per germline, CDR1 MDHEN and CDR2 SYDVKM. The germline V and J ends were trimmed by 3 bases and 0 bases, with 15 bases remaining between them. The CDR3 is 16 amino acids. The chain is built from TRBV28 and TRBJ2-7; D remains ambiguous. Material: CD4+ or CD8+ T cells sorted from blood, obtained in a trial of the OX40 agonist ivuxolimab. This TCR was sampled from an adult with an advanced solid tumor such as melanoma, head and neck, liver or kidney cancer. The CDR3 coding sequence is TGTGCCAGCAGTTTTCCGCCTCGCTTAGGCTCCTACGAGCAGTACTTC. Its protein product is CASSFPPRLGSYEQYF.